The clone carrying this TCR beta chain was counted many times. The CDR3 spans 15 residues. Germline V gene data show CDR1 as MGHRA and CDR2 as YSYEKL. V lost 2 bases to trimming and J lost 2 bases, with 13 bases between them. This record belongs to a study of T-cell memory formation after mild COVID-19. TCRdb redid the calling of the 5' RACE reads with MiXCR, one entry per CDR3 protein. The table has about 320,000 distinct CDR3 sequences, 13% to 15% seen once. The TCR was taken from a man between 18 and 35 years old who had mild COVID-19 (a few samples of this study predate the infection). Cell type and time point are not known. V gene TRBV4-1 combines with J gene TRBJ2-7; TRBD1 or TRBD2 may be the D gene (5 bases each). The sample comprised PBMCs or a T cell subset sorted from them (not recorded which). The CDR3 spells CASSQPPGRTYEQYF. CDR3 DNA sequence: TGCGCCAGCAGCCAACCTCCGGGACGGACCTACGAGCAGTACTTC.